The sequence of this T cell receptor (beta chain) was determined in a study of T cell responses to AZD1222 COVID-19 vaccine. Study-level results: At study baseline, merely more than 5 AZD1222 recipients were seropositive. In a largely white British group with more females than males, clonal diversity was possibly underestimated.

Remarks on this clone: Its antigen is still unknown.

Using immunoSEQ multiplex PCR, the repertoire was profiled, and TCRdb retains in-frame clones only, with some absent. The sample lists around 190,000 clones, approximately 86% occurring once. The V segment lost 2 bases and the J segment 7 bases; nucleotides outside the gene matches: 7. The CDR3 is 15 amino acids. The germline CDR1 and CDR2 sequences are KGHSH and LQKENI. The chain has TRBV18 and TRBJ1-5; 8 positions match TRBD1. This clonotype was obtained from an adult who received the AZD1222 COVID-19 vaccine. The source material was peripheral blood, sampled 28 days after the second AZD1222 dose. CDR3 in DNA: TGTGCCAGCTCACCAAAGGCAGGGGGCGACCAGCCCCAGCATTTT. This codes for CASSPKAGGDQPQHF.